The T cell receptor (beta chain) under discussion was sequenced for a study of blood T cell repertoires in COVID-19. V lost 6 bases, J lost 4 bases, and 11 bases stayed unmatched. There are 16 residues in the CDR3. Germline assignment: CDR1 SNHLY and CDR2 FYNNEI. As handled by the study authors: Reference gene primer amplification gave estimated nucleated cell counts. The method was immunoSEQ multiplex PCR; TCRdb's version includes in-frame clones alone and lacks a portion of them. V, J and clone size derive from that table, while D and trimming were established from the DNA sequence. Of approximately 67,000 clones in the sample, 80% to 95% were seen once.

This chain connects TRBV2 to TRBJ1-5, with TRBD1 matching 8 bases. The receptor's source is a woman in her sixties with active COVID-19. Sequenced sample: peripheral blood. The CDR3 region has the DNA TGTGCCAGCAGCCTGCTTATAGACAGGGGTAATCAGCCCCAGCATTTT. Its protein product is CASSLLIDRGNQPQHF.